This T cell receptor beta chain originates from a study of radiotherapy plus CTLA-4 blockade in lung cancer. Study background: Objective responses were seen in around 19% of patients, disease control in approximately 30%. Overall study findings and caveats: Some TCR clones had been derived from tumors. These clones expanded in peripheral blood after radiotherapy plus ipilimumab.

The sample holds a few counts of this clone. Its specificity is unknown. Assay: immunoSEQ multiplex PCR; the TCRdb copy retains only in-frame clones and omits some. The sample contains 27,000 or so clones, about 75% of which appear only once. CDR3 length: 13 amino acids. V lost 1 base and J lost 4, with 7 bases in between. Germline CDR1 SGHVS, CDR2 FQNEAQ. In chemo-refractory metastatic non-small-cell lung cancer, patients got ipilimumab CTLA-4 blockade together with focal radiation. The sequence came from a human donor with non-small cell lung cancer that progressed on radiotherapy plus ipilimumab. The genes are TRBV7-8 and TRBJ1-2; D is ambiguous. Source: peripheral blood, taken from a patient treated with radiotherapy plus ipilimumab. Here the CDR3 DNA reads TGTGCCAGCAGCTTAGGGACCGGCTATGGCTACACCTTC. Its translation is CASSLGTGYGYTF.